Described below is a single T cell receptor (beta chain) sequence and its context. Its antigen is unidentified. These data belong to a study of OX40 agonist ivuxolimab in advanced cancers. Study-wide background: Every 2 weeks, ivuxolimab was infused into the patients intravenously at between 0.01 and 10 mg/kg. A history of anti-PD-1, anti-PD-L1 or anti-CTLA-4 therapy was acceptable, and 30% to 45% had some. General study results and limits: On average, CD8+ T cells showed a greater number of expanded clones than CD4+. At 0.1 to 3.0 mg/kg, CD4+ and CD8+ blood T cells expanded clonally by week 6.

Generated by immunoSEQ multiplex PCR, the TCRdb table keeps only in-frame clones and is missing some. Among about 74,000 clones listed, about 90% were seen once. This CDR3 region has 13 residues. V shed 0 bases and J shed 3 bases, with 5 bases lying between them. Per germline, CDR1 MGHRA and CDR2 YSYEKL. This specimen was CD4+ or CD8+ T cells sorted from blood, taken in a trial of the OX40 agonist ivuxolimab. The V gene is TRBV4-1, the J gene TRBJ1-1; no clear D gene. The source of this sequence is an adult with an advanced solid tumor such as melanoma, head and neck, liver or kidney cancer. CDR3 nucleotides: TGCGCCAGCAGCCAAGAGGGATACACTGAAGCTTTCTTT. Encoded protein: CASSQEGYTEAFF.